The rows below give T cell receptor beta chains drawn from one sample of a study of T cell responses to AZD1222 COVID-19 vaccine. Sequencing was performed with immunoSEQ multiplex PCR; in TCRdb, only in-frame clones are kept and a portion is missing. The sample carries about 120,000 clones, approximately 88% recorded once. This sample comprised peripheral blood, obtained on day 0 of AZD1222 vaccination. The receptors were sampled from an adult in good health. Each CDR3 is given with its conserved first and last residue. D genes are given only for firm matches. Expanded clones are given a class, and other clones once, few, many or no size at all.

V	size	D	J	CDR3	DNA
TRBV2	-	-	TRBJ2-1	CASSERDEQFF	TGTGCCAGCAGTGAACGCGATGAGCAGTTCTTC
TRBV5-4	-	-	TRBJ1-1	CASSPYNTEAFF	TGTGCCAGCAGCCCCTACAACACTGAAGCTTTCTTT
TRBV5-5	-	-	TRBJ1-1	CASRGDFNTEAFF	TGTGCCAGCAGAGGGGATTTCAACACTGAAGCTTTCTTT
TRBV12-3/TRBV12-4	many	-	TRBJ1-1	CASRGLGTRGAFF	TGTGCCAGTCGTGGGCTTGGGACTCGAGGAGCTTTCTTT
TRBV5-1	-	-	TRBJ1-1	CASSLVPYADTEAFF	TGCGCCAGCAGCTTGGTACCCTACGCGGACACTGAAGCTTTCTTT
TRBV27	once	TRBD1	TRBJ1-1	CASSFTRTGLSTEAFF	TGTGCCAGCAGTTTTACCCGGACAGGGTTGAGCACTGAAGCTTTCTTT
TRBV6-1	-	TRBD2	TRBJ2-3	CASSDLAGGLDTQYF	TGTGCCAGCAGTGACCTAGCGGGGGGCTTAGATACGCAGTATTTT
TRBV5-1	once	TRBD1	TRBJ1-3	CASSLEGANGNTIYF	TGCGCCAGCAGCTTGGAGGGGGCTAATGGAAACACCATATATTTT
TRBV7-6	-	-	TRBJ2-7	CASSLSGLTGYEQYF	TGTGCCAGCAGCTTATCGGGACTCACCGGCTACGAGCAGTACTTC
TRBV14	-	TRBD2	TRBJ2-5	CASSQRDSTSGALRETQYF	TGTGCCAGCAGCCAAAGAGATTCGACTAGCGGGGCGCTCCGAGAGACCCAGTACTTC
TRBV19	-	-	TRBJ1-5	CASSPHRNSNQPQHF	TGTGCCAGTAGTCCGCACAGGAATAGCAATCAGCCCCAGCATTTT
TRBV9	few	-	TRBJ1-4	CASSPRPALGMFF	TGTGCCAGCAGCCCCCGACCGGCCCTGGGGATGTTTTTT
TRBV7-8	-	-	TRBJ2-5	CASSYGPQETQYF	TGTGCCAGCAGCTACGGACCACAAGAGACCCAGTACTTC
TRBV6-5	-	-	TRBJ1-1	CASQMEGIGAEAFF	TGTGCCAGCCAGATGGAGGGAATCGGCGCTGAAGCTTTCTTT
TRBV5-6	-	TRBD1	TRBJ1-2	CASSSQGPNYGYTF	TGTGCCAGCAGCTCACAGGGGCCCAACTATGGCTACACCTTC
TRBV27	-	-	TRBJ1-5	CASSLGAQAHQPQHF	TGTGCCAGCAGTTTAGGGGCCCAGGCCCATCAGCCCCAGCATTTT
TRBV5-1	-	TRBD1	TRBJ1-5	CASSLHKTGTDNQPQHF	TGCGCCAGCAGCTTACATAAGACAGGGACGGACAATCAGCCCCAGCATTTT
TRBV13	-	-	TRBJ1-6	CASSLEVTGIGNSPLHF	TGTGCCAGCAGCTTAGAGGTTACAGGGATAGGGAATTCACCCCTCCACTTT
TRBV2	once	-	TRBJ1-3	CASSEMVSGNTIYF	TGTGCCAGCAGTGAAATGGTCTCTGGAAACACCATATATTTT
TRBV5-1	-	-	TRBJ1-3	CASSLLGLSGNTIYF	TGCGCCAGCAGCTTGCTAGGGCTCTCTGGAAACACCATATATTTT
TRBV30	-	-	TRBJ2-7	CAWSEKYLDEQYF	TGTGCCTGGAGTGAAAAGTATTTGGACGAGCAGTACTTC
TRBV9	-	-	TRBJ1-2	CASSVGPLGHEYGYTF	TGTGCCAGCAGCGTAGGACCTTTGGGGCATGAGTATGGCTACACCTTC
TRBV15	-	-	TRBJ2-1	CATRLRGGSVYNEQFF	TGTGCCACCAGGCTCAGGGGGGGGTCGGTTTACAATGAGCAGTTCTTC
TRBV6-5	-	TRBD1	TRBJ1-1	CASSSRGDTEAFF	TGTGCCAGCAGTTCCAGGGGGGACACTGAAGCTTTCTTT
TRBV7-8	once	TRBD1	TRBJ1-4	CASRQRDSYEKLFF	TGTGCCAGCAGACAAAGGGACAGTTATGAAAAACTGTTTTTT
TRBV27	-	TRBD1	TRBJ1-3	CASGQGWSFGNTIYF	TGTGCCAGCGGACAGGGATGGAGCTTTGGAAACACCATATATTTT
TRBV20-1	once	TRBD2	TRBJ2-3	CSASLSSGHTQYF	TGCAGTGCTAGTTTGTCTAGCGGGCATACGCAGTATTTT
TRBV15	-	-	TRBJ2-1	CATSRDPGTYNEQFF	TGTGCCACCAGCAGAGATCCTGGGACCTACAATGAGCAGTTCTTC
TRBV11-2	-	-	TRBJ2-5	CASSRRAGLQETQYF	TGTGCCAGCAGCCGAAGGGCGGGGCTCCAAGAGACCCAGTACTTC
TRBV12-3/TRBV12-4	-	TRBD1	TRBJ1-2	CASRQGGDYGYTF	TGTGCCAGCAGGCAGGGGGGGGACTATGGCTACACCTTC
TRBV5-1	-	-	TRBJ1-2	CASSDGQGGYTF	TGCGCCAGCAGCGACGGACAAGGCGGCTACACCTTC
TRBV2	many	-	TRBJ2-5	CASSEGAVETQYF	TGTGCCAGCAGTGAAGGAGCGGTTGAGACCCAGTACTTC
TRBV27	-	TRBD1	TRBJ1-6	CASSFRDRGSPLHF	TGTGCCAGCAGTTTTAGGGACAGGGGTTCACCCCTCCACTTT
TRBV6-6	-	TRBD1	TRBJ2-7	CASSQRVNRGQVVEQYF	TGTGCCAGCAGTCAACGGGTTAACAGGGGGCAAGTTGTGGAGCAGTACTTC
TRBV2	once	-	TRBJ1-2	CASIGGWANYGYTF	TGTGCCAGCATAGGGGGTTGGGCTAACTATGGCTACACCTTC
TRBV29-1	-	-	TRBJ1-2	CSVVDIRFNYGYTF	TGCAGCGTTGTTGACATCCGCTTTAACTATGGCTACACCTTC
TRBV7-8	-	-	TRBJ1-4	CASSLASREKLFF	TGTGCCAGCAGCTTAGCGTCTAGAGAAAAACTGTTTTTT
TRBV7-2	few	TRBD1	TRBJ2-7	CASSSGQATYEQYF	TGTGCCAGCAGCTCAGGACAGGCTACGTACGAGCAGTACTTC
TRBV5-1	-	-	TRBJ2-3	CASSLLGPLLSTDTQYF	TGCGCCAGCAGCTTGTTGGGCCCACTCCTATCCACAGATACGCAGTATTTT
TRBV27	-	TRBD2	TRBJ2-3	CASGPIGLAGSTDTQYF	TGTGCCAGCGGGCCAATAGGACTAGCGGGGTCCACAGATACGCAGTATTTT
TRBV9	-	-	TRBJ1-2	CASSPPGDRGYTF	TGTGCCAGCAGCCCCCCAGGTGACCGGGGCTACACCTTC
TRBV5-4	few	-	TRBJ1-3	CASSLEGARGNTIYF	TGTGCCAGCAGCTTGGAAGGGGCGCGCGGAAACACCATATATTTT
TRBV2	-	-	TRBJ1-1	CASLEQENTEAFF	TGTGCCAGCCTTGAACAGGAGAACACTGAAGCTTTCTTT
TRBV7-9	-	TRBD2	TRBJ2-5	CASSGLRGARETQYF	TGTGCCAGCAGCGGCCTGCGGGGGGCCAGGGAGACCCAGTACTTC
TRBV7-3	-	-	TRBJ2-1	CASSLAGTIYNEQFF	TGTGCCAGCAGCTTGGCGGGTACAATTTACAATGAGCAGTTCTTC
TRBV19	-	TRBD1	TRBJ1-2	CASSIRGQGAYGYTF	TGTGCCAGTAGTATTAGGGGCCAGGGGGCCTATGGCTACACCTTC
TRBV2	-	-	TRBJ1-5	CASRRGGGGGSNQPQHF	TGTGCCAGCAGGAGAGGCGGCGGGGGAGGTAGCAATCAGCCCCAGCATTTT
TRBV3-1/TRBV3-2	-	-	TRBJ1-5	CASSPQRDQPQHF	TGTGCCAGCAGCCCCCAACGCGATCAGCCCCAGCATTTT
TRBV4-1	-	-	TRBJ1-6	CASSQDSDPGRGNSPLHF	TGCGCCAGCAGCCAAGATTCCGACCCGGGACGCGGGAATTCACCCCTCCACTTT
TRBV7-9	-	TRBD1	TRBJ1-2	CASSSARTGANYGYTF	TGTGCCAGCAGCTCGGCTCGGACAGGGGCTAACTATGGCTACACCTTC
TRBV9	-	TRBD1	TRBJ2-7	CASSVGAGGKGLGEQYF	TGTGCCAGCAGCGTAGGCGCAGGGGGCAAAGGCTTGGGCGAGCAGTACTTC
TRBV19	-	TRBD1	TRBJ2-7	CASSIEAGQGSYEQYF	TGTGCCAGTAGTATAGAAGCGGGACAGGGATCCTACGAGCAGTACTTC
TRBV7-9	few	-	TRBJ2-7	CASSRGAYEQYF	TGTGCCAGCAGCCGGGGGGCTTACGAGCAGTACTTC
TRBV18	-	-	TRBJ1-4	CASSFGEGEKLFF	TGTGCCAGCTCATTCGGGGAGGGTGAAAAACTGTTTTTT